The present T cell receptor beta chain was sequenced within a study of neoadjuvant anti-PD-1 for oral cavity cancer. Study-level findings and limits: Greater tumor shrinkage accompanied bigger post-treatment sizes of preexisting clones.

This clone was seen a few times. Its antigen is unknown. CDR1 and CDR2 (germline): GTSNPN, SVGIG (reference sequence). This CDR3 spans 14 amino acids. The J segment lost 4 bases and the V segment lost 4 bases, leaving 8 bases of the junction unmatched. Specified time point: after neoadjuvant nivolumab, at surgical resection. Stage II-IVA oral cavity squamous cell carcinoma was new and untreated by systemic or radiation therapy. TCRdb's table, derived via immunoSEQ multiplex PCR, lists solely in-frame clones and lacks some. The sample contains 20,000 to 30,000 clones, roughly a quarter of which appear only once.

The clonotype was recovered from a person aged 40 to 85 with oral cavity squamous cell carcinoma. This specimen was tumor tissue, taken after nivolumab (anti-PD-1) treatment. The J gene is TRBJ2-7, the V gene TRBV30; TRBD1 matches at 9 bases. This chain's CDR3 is CAWTRTGVGYEQYF. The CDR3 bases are TGTGCCTGGACCCGGACAGGGGTAGGTTACGAGCAGTACTTC.